This T cell receptor (beta chain) was recorded in a study of CD8 T cells in Susac syndrome. Reverse transcription of 0.5 to 1 ug RNA was performed with random hexamers. The amplification used immunoSEQ multiplex PCR on TCR beta CDR3; it spanned 54 Vbeta and 13 Jbeta. TCRdb processed the immunoSEQ multiplex PCR reads anew with MiXCR; each CDR3 protein has one entry. The table has 95,000 to 150,000 distinct CDR3 sequences, just under 95% seen once. Findings and caveats of the study: Peak Susac CD8+ clonal expansion was seen in TEMRA cells and active patients.

Unmatched junction bases numbered 5, after V lost 0 bases and J lost 8 bases. In germline, CDR1 is LGHNA, CDR2 YNFKEQ. This CDR3 is built from 16 residues. A word on this clonotype: The antigen is unknown.

The rearrangement joins TRBV4-2 to TRBJ2-2, with 11 bases matching TRBD2. The clonotype originates from a human donor with Susac syndrome. The sequenced material came from CD8+ T cells from PBMCs. The DNA for the CDR3 is TGTGCCAGCAGCCAAGAACTAGCGGGGGTTCCAGGGGAGCTGTTTTTT. This codes for CASSQELAGVPGELFF.